The 23 T cell receptor beta chains below were found in one sample sequenced in a study of cytomegalovirus exposure and HLA in healthy donors. PCR primers comprised 60 Vbeta and 13 Jbeta primers. Produced via immunoSEQ multiplex PCR; TCRdb's table is partial and in-frame only. This table has 130,000 or so clones, roughly four fifths appearing once. Material for sequencing was PBMCs. These receptors originate from a woman in her thirties or forties in good health and CMV-seropositive.

The genes are TRBV5-6 and TRBJ1-1; perhaps TRBD1 as D (5 bases). Trimming took 0 bases from V and 0 from J, leaving 21 bases between them. Germline V gene data show CDR1 as SGHDT and CDR2 as YYEEEE. This CDR3 has 19 amino acids. CDR3 loop: CASSLAIGQGSYVNTEAFF. CDR3 nucleotides: TGTGCCAGCAGCTTGGCGATTGGCCAGGGATCCTATGTGAACACTGAAGCTTTCTTT.

The chain couples TRBV27 to TRBJ1-6; 8 bases fit TRBD1. Germline CDR1 reads MNHEY; CDR2 reads SMNVEV (reference sequence). J lost 7 bases, V lost 4 bases, and 6 bases had no gene match. This CDR3 is 15 amino acids long. The CDR3 bases are TGTGCCAGCAGTTCGAAGACAGGGGTGAATTCACCCCTCCACTTT. It codes for CASSSKTGVNSPLHF.

The chain combines TRBV7-3 with TRBJ2-7; 9 bases align to TRBD1. The CDR3 consists of 13 residues. Germline CDR1 reads SGHTA; CDR2 reads FQGTGA. Trimming cost V 5 bases and J 10 bases; bases outside gene matches: 9. As DNA, the CDR3 is TGTGCCAGCAGCCCGGGACAGGGAACGTACCAGTACTTC. It yields the protein CASSPGQGTYQYF.

The J gene is TRBJ1-5, the V gene TRBV7-2; 7 bases fit TRBD1. CDR1 and CDR2 from the germline V gene are SGHTA and FQGNSA. The J segment lost 4 bases and the V segment lost 5 bases, leaving 2 bases of the junction unmatched. The CDR3 is 13 residues long. The CDR3 spells CASSRQGNQPQHF. For the CDR3, the DNA is TGTGCCAGCAGCCGACAGGGAAATCAGCCCCAGCATTTT. Complete variable domain (other parts from reference TRBV7-2 and TRBJ1-5): GAGVSQSPSNKVTEKGKDVELRCDPISGHTALYWYRQSLGQGLEFLIYFQGNSAPDKSGLPSDRFSAERTGGSVSTLTIQRTQQEDSAVYLCASSRQGNQPQHFGDGTRLSIL.

V is TRBV2 and J is TRBJ2-7; 8 bases are shared with TRBD2. The CDR3 is 12 amino acids. CDR1 is SNHLY and CDR2 is FYNNEI in the germline V gene. The V gene end was trimmed by 8 bases and the J gene end by 4 bases; junction bases not matched to a gene: 4. The DNA of the CDR3 is TGTGCCAGCCAAGCGGGGGAATACGAGCAGTACTTC. Translating gives CASQAGEYEQYF. The complete variable domain, with remaining parts taken from reference TRBV2 and TRBJ2-7, reads EPEVTQTPSHQVTQMGQEVILRCVPISNHLYFYWYRQILGQKVEFLVSFYNNEISEKSEIFDDQFSVERPDGSNFTLKIRSTKLEDSAMYFCASQAGEYEQYFGPGTRLTVT.

The rearrangement joins TRBV7-9 to TRBJ1-5; 8 nucleotides line up with TRBD1. The V gene end was trimmed by 6 bases and the J gene end by 3 bases; junction bases not matched to a gene: 7. The CDR3 has 15 amino acids. Germline CDR1 and CDR2: SEHNR and FQNEAQ (reference sequence). For the CDR3, the DNA is TGTGCCAGCAGGGCCTCGACAGGGGACAATCAGCCCCAGCATTTT. It yields the protein CASRASTGDNQPQHF.

V gene TRBV18 combines with J gene TRBJ1-4; D gene ambiguous. The CDR3 runs 15 residues. The V end lost 0 bases, the J end lost 1 base, and 6 bases lay between the germline ends. The germline CDR1 and CDR2 sequences are KGHSH and LQKENI. The DNA for the CDR3 is TGTGCCAGCTCACCACCTTCAGTAACTAATGAAAAACTGTTTTTT. This encodes CASSPPSVTNEKLFF.

The CDR3 here is CASSQRQVGETQYF. CDR3 sequence (DNA): TGTGCCAGCAGTCAAAGACAGGTGGGAGAGACCCAGTACTTC. The chain uses TRBV7-2 and TRBJ2-5; weak D call: TRBD1 (6 bases). The CDR3 length is 14 residues. V dropped 6 bases and J dropped 4 bases, with 15 bases sitting between them. Germline V lookup: CDR1 SGHTA, CDR2 FQGNSA.

This rearrangement joins TRBV19 to TRBJ2-7, with TRBD1 matching over 9 bases. The CDR3 runs 15 residues. V was pared by 3 bases and J by 3 bases, with 6 bases of the junction left unmatched. Germline assignment: CDR1 LNHDA and CDR2 SQIVND (reference sequence). CDR3 nucleotides: TGTGCCAGTAGTATTGGGGGACAGGGTTTCTACGAGCAGTACTTC. Protein sequence: CASSIGGQGFYEQYF.

This chain connects TRBV4-3 to TRBJ2-7, with a possible D match to TRBD2 (6 bases). In germline, CDR1 is LGHNA, CDR2 YSLEER. The CDR3 length is 15 residues. V shed 1 base and J shed 4 bases, with 14 bases lying between them. The DNA for the CDR3 is TGCGCCAGCAGCCAAGCGTCGGGAGCTTTGTACGAGCAGTACTTC. This codes for CASSQASGALYEQYF.

The chain joins TRBV18 to TRBJ2-1, with 8 bases matching TRBD1. The V segment lost 2 bases and the J segment 5 bases; nucleotides outside the gene matches: 17. Germline CDR1 is KGHSH and CDR2 is LQKENI. The CDR3 consists of 19 residues. CDR3 region: CASSPTGGLATKRNNEQFF. CDR3 nucleotides: TGTGCCAGCTCACCAACAGGGGGGCTCGCAACGAAACGAAACAATGAGCAGTTCTTC. The complete variable domain, with remaining parts taken from reference TRBV18 and TRBJ2-1, reads NAGVMQNPRHLVRRRGQEARLRCSPMKGHSHVYWYRQLPEEGLKFMVYLQKENIIDESGMPKERFSAEFPKEGPSILRIQQVVRGDSAAYFCASSPTGGLATKRNNEQFFGPGTRLTVL.

In its sample, this clone was seen a few times. V and J are TRBV7-3 and TRBJ2-7, with a weak D call TRBD2 (6 bases). V lost 2 bases and J lost 6, with 14 bases in between. This CDR3 is built from 14 residues. Germline CDR1 SGHTA, CDR2 FQGTGA. The CDR3 DNA reads TGTGCCAGCAGCTTACTGGGGGGAGCATTCGAGCAGTACTTC. This translates into CASSLLGGAFEQYF.

This chain links TRBV28 with TRBJ2-5, with TRBD2 as a possible D gene (5 bases). This CDR3 has 12 residues. Germline loops: CDR1 MDHEN, CDR2 SYDVKM. Trimming removed 8 bases at V and 5 bases at J, with 12 bases between. CDR3 sequence (DNA): TGTGCCAGCGGAATACGAGGGGAGACCCAGTACTTC. Translating it yields CASGIRGETQYF.

This chain links TRBV15 with TRBJ2-7, with 10 bases matching TRBD1. The ends lost 5 bases at V and 3 bases at J; junction bases unmatched: 25. The CDR3 consists of 21 residues. Germline CDR1 reads LNHNV; CDR2 reads YYDKDF (reference sequence). The CDR3 DNA sequence: TGTGCCACCAGCTGGGGCCTGGAGGGACAGGGGACACTAAGTTCTTACTACGAGCAGTACTTC. Residues: CATSWGLEGQGTLSSYYEQYF.

The rearrangement links TRBV5-4 to TRBJ1-1; no reliable D call. Germline V gene sequence: CDR1 SGHNT, CDR2 YYREEE (reference sequence). This CDR3 has 13 residues. The V gene lost 5 bases and the J gene lost 0 bases, with 8 bases spanning the gap. The DNA of the CDR3 is TGTGCCAGCAGTCTACTCCTGAACACTGAAGCTTTCTTT. Translating it yields CASSLLLNTEAFF.

This rearrangement joins TRBV15 to TRBJ2-7, with a possible D match to TRBD2 (6 bases). The CDR3 totals 16 residues. Germline V gene lookup returns CDR1 LNHNV and CDR2 YYDKDF (reference sequence). Trimming stripped 0 bases from V and 0 bases from J, with 12 bases between. CDR3 loop: CATSRDIAVSSYEQYF. The CDR3 bases are TGTGCCACCAGCAGAGATATAGCGGTAAGCTCCTACGAGCAGTACTTC.

The chain carries TRBV6-7 and TRBJ2-1, with no clear D. TRBV6-7 is flagged as an ORF with uncertain function. The CDR3 runs to 17 residues. Trimming removed 0 bases from V and 4 bases from J, with 16 bases in between. Written as DNA, the CDR3 is TGTGCCAGCAGTTACTCGAGAGTTGCATCTAGTTACAATGAGCAGTTCTTC. Translating gives CASSYSRVASSYNEQFF.

This sequence joins TRBV6-6 and TRBJ1-1; 9 bases fit TRBD1. The length of the CDR3 is 15 residues. The J segment lost 5 bases and the V segment lost 1 base, leaving 5 bases of the junction unmatched. Per the germline V gene, CDR1 is MNHNY and CDR2 is SVGAGI (reference sequence). The CDR3 sequence is CASSYLTGGRTEAFF. CDR3 in DNA: TGTGCCAGCAGTTACTTGACAGGGGGACGGACTGAAGCTTTCTTT.

V and J are TRBV28 and TRBJ1-6, with TRBD1 matching 8 bases. The J segment lost 0 bases and the V segment lost 3 bases, leaving 13 bases of the junction unmatched. The CDR3 runs 20 residues. CDR1 is MDHEN and CDR2 is SYDVKM in the germline V gene. CDR3 sequence (DNA): TGTGCCAGCAGTTTTTTCACAGGGGGGATTTGGGGCTCCTATAATTCACCCCTCCACTTT. The encoded protein is CASSFFTGGIWGSYNSPLHF.

V and J are TRBV13 and TRBJ2-7, with 8 positions matching TRBD2. The CDR3 contains 16 residues. Losses at the gene ends were 0 bases for V and 0 bases for J; bases not matched to a gene: 4. Germline V gene lookup returns CDR1 PRHDT and CDR2 FYEKMQ (reference sequence). The CDR3 loop is CASSLGLAVVSYEQYF. The CDR3 bases are TGTGCCAGCAGCTTAGGACTAGCGGTGGTCTCCTACGAGCAGTACTTC.

This rearrangement joins TRBV25-1 to TRBJ1-4, with D possibly matching TRBD1 (5 bases). Trimming stripped 1 base from V and 6 bases from J, with 12 bases between. Germline V CDR1 and CDR2: MGHDK, SYGVNS. The CDR3 is made up of 15 amino acids. CDR3 coding DNA: TGTGCCAGCAGTGAATTTAAGGGGATGGATGAAAAACTGTTTTTT. Translation: CASSEFKGMDEKLFF.

The CDR3 nucleotides are TGTGCCAGCAGCCGGACAGAACAGGGCGAGCAGTACTTC. This encodes CASSRTEQGEQYF. This chain uses TRBV6-6 with TRBJ2-7; possible D gene TRBD1, 6 bases. The CDR3 loop spans 13 amino acids. Germline CDR1 is MNHNY and CDR2 is SVGAGI (reference sequence). Trimming stripped 6 bases from V and 6 bases from J, with 15 bases between.

This chain's CDR3 is CASSQDLVLAGRTDTQYF. For the CDR3, the DNA is TGCGCCAGCAGCCAAGATCTGGTACTAGCGGGGCGCACAGATACGCAGTATTTT. The rearrangement joins TRBV4-3 to TRBJ2-3; the match to TRBD2 covers 10 bases. Germline V CDR1 and CDR2: LGHNA, YSLEER. The CDR3 spans 18 residues. The trim removed 0 bases at V and 1 base at J, leaving 7 bases unmatched.